This note documents a single T cell receptor (beta chain) sequence. Its antigen is as yet unknown. A single record per CDR3 protein comes from TCRdb applying MiXCR to the 5' RACE reads. Found here are about 160,000 distinct CDR3 sequences, around 42% of them singletons; the top ten hold 13% to 15%. These data originate in a study of CD8 T cells in ankylosing spondylitis. Trimming removed 4 bases from V and 7 bases from J; junction bases left unmatched: 9. The CDR3 totals 16 residues. The germline gives CDR1 MDHEN, CDR2 SYDVKM. General study findings and limits: CD8+ cells made up the disease-linked clones, which were relatively rare in peripheral blood.

The source is a male donor with ankylosing spondylitis. The sequenced sample consisted of synovial fluid, either unsorted or a sorted T cell fraction (not recorded which). The chain is built from TRBV28 and TRBJ2-2; 10 positions match TRBD1. The CDR3: CASSSSGTGEIGELFF. The CDR3 coding sequence is TGTGCCAGCAGTTCCTCCGGGACAGGGGAGATCGGGGAGCTGTTTTTT.